This T cell receptor (beta chain) is from a study of naive and memory T cell subsets. Looked up from germline, CDR1 is MDHEN and CDR2 is SYDVKM. Trimming left V 3 bases short and J 6 bases short, with 6 bases between. The CDR3 extends over 12 amino acids. This clonotype was detected ten times or more. Blood and skin TCR RNA was reverse transcribed with alpha and beta constant primers. One entry per CDR3 protein, called by TCRdb with MiXCR from the 5' RACE reads. Of about 21,000 distinct CDR3 sequences in the sample, 4.2% are singletons; the top ten hold 7.8%. Whole-blood samples were about 2.5 ml of peripheral blood from healthy adult volunteers. An oligonucleotide containing a UMI was ligated to the 3' end of TCR cDNA.

The clonotype comes from a male donor in good health. J is TRBJ1-5 and V is TRBV28; D gene unclear. DNA of the CDR3: TGTGCCAGCAGTTTTGTGACTCAGCCCCAGCATTTT. Amino acids: CASSFVTQPQHF.